The 30 T cell receptor beta chains below come from one sample, sequenced in a study of CD4+ T cells in melanoma. Profiled with immunoSEQ multiplex PCR; TCRdb holds only in-frame clones, not every one. Among 52,000 or so clones listed, roughly three quarters were seen once. Sequencing was carried out using tumor tissue. Receptors originate from a human donor with melanoma.

The chain combines TRBV30 with TRBJ2-7; the D is unclear. The V end was cut by 2 bases, the J end by 0 bases, with 14 bases between. The CDR3 length is 15 residues. Germline CDR1 GTSNPN, CDR2 SVGIG (reference sequence). The CDR3 loop is CAWSLTFSSSYEQYF. CDR3 nucleotides: TGTGCCTGGAGTTTGACATTTTCCAGCTCCTACGAGCAGTACTTC.

V and J are TRBV4-1 and TRBJ2-1; 8 positions match TRBD2. This CDR3 has 15 amino acids. From germline, CDR1 is MGHRA and CDR2 YSYEKL. Trimming at V came to 4 bases and at J to 2 bases, leaving 4 bases not matched to a gene. Written as DNA, the CDR3 is TGCGCCAGCAGCCTTATAGCGGGGCCCTACAATGAGCAGTTCTTC. It translates to CASSLIAGPYNEQFF.

The rearrangement uses TRBV9 and TRBJ2-1; no firm D call. Germline assignment: CDR1 SGDLS and CDR2 YYNGEE. This CDR3 contains 12 residues. Trimming removed 4 bases at V and 6 bases at J, with 8 bases between. CDR3 loop: CASSPLGNEQFF. The CDR3 DNA sequence: TGTGCCAGCAGCCCGTTGGGCAATGAGCAGTTCTTC. The full variable domain, with the rest looked up from reference TRBV9 and TRBJ2-1, is DSGVTQTPKHLITATGQRVTLRCSPRSGDLSVYWYQQSLDQGLQFLIQYYNGEERAKGNILERFSAQQFPDLHSELNLSSLELGDSALYFCASSPLGNEQFFGPGTRLTVL.

The V and J genes are TRBV5-1 and TRBJ1-1; maybe TRBD1 (5 bases). With 4 bases removed from V and 0 bases from J, the gap between germline ends came to 10 bases. Per the germline V gene, CDR1 is SGHRS and CDR2 is YFSETQ. The CDR3 has 14 amino acids. This chain's CDR3 is CASSEGDLNTEAFF. For the CDR3, the DNA is TGCGCCAGCAGCGAAGGGGACCTGAACACTGAAGCTTTCTTT.

This clone was seen a handful of times. J is TRBJ2-5 and V is TRBV7-9; D is unresolved. With 1 base removed from V and 3 bases from J, the gap between germline ends came to 3 bases. The length of the CDR3 is 12 residues. CDR1 and CDR2 (germline): SEHNR, FQNEAQ (reference sequence). This CDR3 reads CASSLEEETQYF. CDR3 bases: TGTGCCAGCAGCTTAGAAGAAGAGACCCAGTACTTC.

The V and J genes are TRBV19 and TRBJ2-3; either TRBD1 or TRBD2 may fit D (6 bases each). Germline assignment: CDR1 LNHDA and CDR2 SQIVND (reference sequence). The CDR3 extends over 16 amino acids. The V end was cut by 3 bases, the J end by 0 bases, with 13 bases between. The CDR3 region is CASSISPGASTDTQYF. As DNA, the CDR3 is TGTGCCAGTAGTATTTCCCCGGGGGCCAGCACAGATACGCAGTATTTT.

The chain links TRBV9 to TRBJ1-1; no reliable D call. The CDR3 is 13 residues long. CDR1 and CDR2 (germline): SGDLS, YYNGEE. The V end lost 2 bases, the J end lost 1 base, and 6 bases lay between the germline ends. DNA for the CDR3: TGTGCCAGCAGCGTCTGGGGGAACACTGAAGCTTTCTTT. Encoded protein: CASSVWGNTEAFF.

A single count supports this clone. The CDR3 DNA reads TGTGCCAGCAGCTTAGGACAGGGAGGCACCGGGGAGCTGTTTTTT. Its protein is CASSLGQGGTGELFF. This chain uses TRBV9 with TRBJ2-2, with 8 bases matching TRBD1. The V and J ends lost 4 bases and 4 bases, in that order; junction bases with no gene match: 6. The CDR3 is 15 residues long. CDR1 and CDR2 (germline): SGDLS, YYNGEE. Variable domain in full (rest from reference TRBV9 and TRBJ2-2): DSGVTQTPKHLITATGQRVTLRCSPRSGDLSVYWYQQSLDQGLQFLIQYYNGEERAKGNILERFSAQQFPDLHSELNLSSLELGDSALYFCASSLGQGGTGELFFGEGSRLTVL.

This sequence joins TRBV6-1 and TRBJ2-5; TRBD2 aligns across 10 bases. The V gene end was trimmed by 5 bases and the J gene end by 5 bases; junction bases not matched to a gene: 5. Germline CDR1 reads MNHNS; CDR2 reads SASEGT. The CDR3 has 14 residues. Written as DNA, the CDR3 is TGTGCCAGCAGTAGTAGCGGGGGGACGGAGACCCAGTACTTC. This translates into CASSSSGGTETQYF.

In nucleotides, the CDR3 is TGTGCCAGCAGCTTTCCCGGGGAGCTGTTTTTT. Translated, it gives CASSFPGELFF. This rearrangement joins TRBV11-3 to TRBJ2-2; D unresolved. V lost 3 bases to trimming and J lost 6 bases, with 2 bases between them. The CDR3 length is 11 residues. The germline V gene has CDR1 SGHNT and CDR2 YENEEA. The whole variable domain, filled in from reference TRBV11-3 and TRBJ2-2, reads EAGVVQSPRYKIIEKKQPVAFWCNPISGHNTLYWYLQNLGQGPELLIRYENEEAVDDSQLPKDRFSAERLKGVDSTLKIQPAELGDSAVYLCASSFPGELFFGEGSRLTVL.

This clone has only a few counts. The chain combines TRBV25-1 with TRBJ1-4, with 7 bases matching TRBD1. The germline gives CDR1 MGHDK, CDR2 SYGVNS. The CDR3 length is 14 residues. The ends lost 8 bases at V and 8 bases at J; junction bases unmatched: 11. This CDR3 reads CASGFTGVREKLFF. The CDR3 nucleotides are TGTGCCAGCGGCTTTACAGGGGTCAGGGAAAAACTGTTTTTT.

The chain links TRBV9 to TRBJ1-4; 8 bases align to TRBD1. In germline, CDR1 is SGDLS, CDR2 YYNGEE. This CDR3 is 14 amino acids long. The junction had 6 bases not matched to a gene; V was cut back by 4 bases and J by 7 bases. CDR3 loop: CASSPGDRFEKLFF. The CDR3 DNA sequence: TGTGCCAGCAGCCCCGGGGACAGGTTTGAAAAACTGTTTTTT.

The chain joins TRBV6-1 to TRBJ1-6, with a weak D call TRBD1 (5 bases). V was trimmed by 3 bases and J by 6 bases, leaving 9 bases between them. This CDR3 contains 14 residues. Germline CDR1 is MNHNS and CDR2 is SASEGT. CDR3 bases: TGTGCCAGCAGTGAGCGGGGGGGTAATTCACCCCTCCACTTT. Its protein is CASSERGGNSPLHF.

The table lists this clone with many counts. This rearrangement joins TRBV9 to TRBJ1-4; D is perhaps TRBD1 (6 bases). The germline gives CDR1 SGDLS, CDR2 YYNGEE. V lost 0 bases to trimming and J lost 8 bases, with 20 bases between them. This CDR3 comprises 17 residues. The CDR3 region is CASSVEGYVGAGEKLFF. The DNA of the CDR3 is TGTGCCAGCAGCGTAGAGGGCTACGTGGGGGCTGGAGAAAAACTGTTTTTT.

This clone was counted only a few times. This chain links TRBV11-2 with TRBJ2-1; perhaps TRBD1 as D (6 bases). The CDR3 runs 15 residues. Trimming left V 1 base short and J 11 bases short, with 18 bases between. Germline V gene data show CDR1 as SGHAT and CDR2 as FQNNGV. In nucleotides, the CDR3 is TGTGCCAGCAGCTTAGTGGGGGCGAGGGTGGGTAAGCAGTTCTTC. Encoded protein: CASSLVGARVGKQFF. The full variable domain, in which reference TRBV11-2 and TRBJ2-1 provide the parts outside the CDR3, is EAGVAQSPRYKIIEKRQSVAFWCNPISGHATLYWYQQILGQGPKLLIQFQNNGVVDDSQLPKDRFSAERLKGVDSTLKIQPAKLEDSAVYLCASSLVGARVGKQFFGPGTRLTVL.

Relative to its sample, this clone is medium-sized (0.01 to 0.1%). The chain is built from TRBV7-8 and TRBJ1-5; D is perhaps TRBD1 (5 bases). The CDR3 is made up of 18 amino acids. Germline lookup yields CDR1 SGHVS and CDR2 FQNEAQ. The germline V and J ends were trimmed by 4 bases and 1 base, with 20 bases remaining between them. The DNA of the CDR3 is TGTGCCAGCAGCTCGCGGGCTGGGACCACGGGGAGCAATCAGCCCCAGCATTTT. This sequence encodes CASSSRAGTTGSNQPQHF.

This clone turned up a few times. The V and J genes are TRBV6-5 and TRBJ2-7; the D is unclear. V lost 5 bases and J 4 bases, leaving 15 bases between the germline ends. The CDR3 totals 14 residues. Germline CDR1 MNHEY, CDR2 SVGAGI. This CDR3 is CASSEGIGAYEQYF. For the CDR3, the DNA is TGTGCCAGCAGTGAAGGGATTGGAGCTTACGAGCAGTACTTC.

The rearrangement uses TRBV15 and TRBJ2-1; D perhaps matches TRBD2 (5 bases). The CDR3 sequence is 14 residues long. Germline V lookup: CDR1 LNHNV, CDR2 YYDKDF (reference sequence). V dropped 4 bases and J dropped 12 bases, with 19 bases sitting between them. CDR3 sequence reads: CATSNSRLGRGQFF. CDR3 DNA: TGTGCCACCAGCAACTCCCGTCTGGGCCGGGGGCAGTTCTTC.

The V and J genes are TRBV4-2 and TRBJ1-2; the match to TRBD1 covers 7 bases. V gave up 4 bases and J gave up 3 bases; unmatched junction bases: 11. The CDR3 sequence is 16 residues long. CDR1 is LGHNA and CDR2 is YNFKEQ in the germline V gene. In DNA form, the CDR3 reads TGTGCCAGCAGCCCAGGTTTTCAGGGGGGTCACTATGGCTACACCTTC. It translates to CASSPGFQGGHYGYTF.

This rearrangement joins TRBV19 to TRBJ1-5; D call uncertain. This CDR3 is built from 13 residues. Trimming cost V 5 bases and J 0 bases, with 5 bases left between them. Per germline, CDR1 LNHDA and CDR2 SQIVND (reference sequence). CDR3 amino acids: CASSRISNQPQHF. The CDR3 region has the DNA TGTGCCAGTAGTCGGATTAGCAATCAGCCCCAGCATTTT.

The rearrangement joins TRBV4-2 to TRBJ2-3, with D perhaps TRBD2 (6 bases). V lost 4 bases and J lost 6, with 26 bases in between. Germline V lookup: CDR1 LGHNA, CDR2 YNFKEQ. The CDR3 sequence is 18 residues long. CDR3 nucleotide sequence: TGTGCCAGCAGCCTGAGGTCCGGCGGTAGCGGTGACCCGGATACGCAGTATTTT. Translation gives CASSLRSGGSGDPDTQYF.

The chain joins TRBV10-2 to TRBJ1-3, with D hard to call. The germline V gene encodes CDR1 WSHSY and CDR2 SAAADI. V shed 7 bases and J shed 4 bases, with 5 bases lying between them. This CDR3 is 11 amino acids long. CDR3 DNA: TGCGCCAGCACCCAGGGAAACACCATATATTTT. Encoded protein: CASTQGNTIYF.

The rearrangement links TRBV5-1 to TRBJ1-1; TRBD1 matches 8 bases. CDR3 length: 13 amino acids. V was clipped by 4 bases and J by 7 bases; unmatched bases: 6. CDR1 and CDR2 (germline): SGHRS, YFSETQ. CDR3 residues: CASSGPGQGEAFF. CDR3 nucleotides: TGCGCCAGCAGCGGCCCTGGACAGGGTGAAGCTTTCTTT.

V is TRBV5-1 and J is TRBJ2-1; 13 nucleotides agree with TRBD2. The junction had 4 bases not matched to a gene; V was cut back by 4 bases and J by 6 bases. From germline, CDR1 is SGHRS and CDR2 YFSETQ. The CDR3 extends over 15 amino acids. The CDR3: CASSSRTSGGNEQFF. CDR3 nucleotides: TGCGCCAGCAGCAGTAGGACTAGCGGGGGCAATGAGCAGTTCTTC.

J is TRBJ2-7 and V is TRBV4-1; D is uncertain. Germline loops: CDR1 MGHRA, CDR2 YSYEKL. Trimming left V 0 bases short and J 2 bases short, with 11 bases between. The CDR3 contains 15 residues. The CDR3 loop reads CASSQELDGPYEQYF. CDR3 coding DNA: TGCGCCAGCAGCCAAGAACTGGACGGCCCCTACGAGCAGTACTTC.

The sample holds a few counts of this clone. Sequence at one end of the junction differs from germline and may be a read error. The J gene is TRBJ1-4, the V gene TRBV6-1; D remains unclear. The CDR3 totals 12 residues. Germline CDR1 is MNHNS and CDR2 is SASEGT. Written as DNA, the CDR3 is TGTGCCAGCAGTCAAGCCCCGGAGAGTCTGTTTTTT. It specifies CASSQAPESLFF.

This sequence joins TRBV7-8 and TRBJ2-7; tentative D call: TRBD1 (6 bases). The germline V and J ends were trimmed by 3 bases and 2 bases, with 11 bases remaining between them. From germline, CDR1 is SGHVS and CDR2 FQNEAQ. The CDR3 sequence is 14 residues long. CDR3 sequence: CASSFVKGAYEQYF. The CDR3 DNA reads TGTGCCAGCAGCTTTGTGAAGGGGGCCTACGAGCAGTACTTC.

The rearrangement links TRBV18 to TRBJ2-6, with 9 nucleotides matching TRBD1. V lost 1 base, J lost 0 bases, and 4 bases stayed unmatched. Germline values: CDR1 KGHSH, CDR2 LQKENI. The CDR3 is 18 amino acids. CDR3 sequence: CASSPRTGESSGANVLTF. The CDR3 DNA follows: TGTGCCAGCTCACCACGGACAGGGGAGAGCTCTGGGGCCAACGTCCTGACTTTC.

V usage is TRBV6-1 and J usage is TRBJ1-5; 7 positions match TRBD1. Trimming took 5 bases from V and 7 from J; bases not matched to a gene: 5. The CDR3 extends over 13 amino acids. CDR1 MNHNS and CDR2 SASEGT come from the germline V gene. CDR3 DNA: TGTGCCAGCAGTTGGACAGGTGGCCAGCCCCAGCATTTT. Protein: CASSWTGGQPQHF.

The chain recombines TRBV5-8 with TRBJ1-5, with D perhaps matching TRBD1 (5 bases). Germline CDR1 is SGHTS and CDR2 is YDEGEE. The CDR3 totals 15 residues. The V and J ends lost 2 bases and 3 bases respectively, with 12 bases between them. As DNA, the CDR3 is TGTGCCAGCAGCTTAGGAGGGGTACCCAATCAGCCCCAGCATTTT. Translating gives CASSLGGVPNQPQHF.